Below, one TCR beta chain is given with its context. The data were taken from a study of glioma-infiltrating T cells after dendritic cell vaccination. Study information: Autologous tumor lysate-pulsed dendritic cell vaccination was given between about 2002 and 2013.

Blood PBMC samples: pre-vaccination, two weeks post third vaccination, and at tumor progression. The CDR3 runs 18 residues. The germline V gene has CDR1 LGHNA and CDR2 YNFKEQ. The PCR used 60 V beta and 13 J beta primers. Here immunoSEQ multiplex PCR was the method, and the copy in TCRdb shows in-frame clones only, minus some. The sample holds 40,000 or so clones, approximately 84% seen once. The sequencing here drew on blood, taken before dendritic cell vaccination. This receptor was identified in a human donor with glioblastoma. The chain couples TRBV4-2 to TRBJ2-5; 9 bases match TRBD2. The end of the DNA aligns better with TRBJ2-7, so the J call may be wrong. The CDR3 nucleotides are TGTGCCAGCAGCCAAGGTGCAGTCCTAGCGGGGAACCCCTACGAGCAGTACTTC. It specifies CASSQGAVLAGNPYEQYF.